This is a list of T cell receptor beta chains from one sample in a study of cytomegalovirus exposure and HLA in healthy donors. TCRdb's copy holds only in-frame clones and misses some; the assay was immunoSEQ multiplex PCR. The table lists tens of thousands of clones, 75% of them singletons, with more than 7% in the top ten. The source material was PBMCs. The source of these receptors is a woman aged 40 to 50 in good health and CMV-seronegative. Both conserved end residues are part of each CDR3. A D gene is named only where the DNA matches it firmly. Expanded clones are given a class, and other clones once, few, many or no size at all.

size: -; D: TRBD1; J: TRBJ1-2; V: TRBV30; CDR3: CAWSAVGTDPIAF; DNA: TGTGCCTGGAGTGCTGTTGGGACAGATCCTATCGCCTTC
size: -; D: -; J: TRBJ2-3; V: TRBV10-3; CDR3: CAITSQGPRGEDTQYF; DNA: TGTGCCATCACATCACAGGGACCTCGGGGGGAAGATACGCAGTATTTT
size: few; D: -; J: TRBJ2-1; V: TRBV11-2; CDR3: CASTAYNEQFF; DNA: TGTGCCAGCACGGCCTACAATGAGCAGTTCTTC
size: few; D: TRBD1; J: TRBJ1-1; V: TRBV5-7; CDR3: CASSFRDRGQSAFF; DNA: TGTGCCAGCAGCTTCCGGGACAGGGGTCAGTCGGCTTTCTTT
size: few; D: -; J: TRBJ1-2; V: TRBV10-2; CDR3: CASSESTKRGWLGYTF; DNA: TGCGCCAGCAGTGAGTCGACTAAGCGGGGGTGGCTCGGCTACACCTTC
size: once; D: -; J: TRBJ1-1; V: TRBV18; CDR3: CASSPFLQGMNTEAFF; DNA: TGTGCCAGCTCACCATTCTTGCAGGGAATGAACACTGAAGCTTTCTTT
size: few; D: TRBD1; J: TRBJ1-1; V: TRBV4-1; CDR3: CASSQETGTNTEAFF; DNA: TGCGCCAGCAGCCAAGAGACAGGGACGAACACTGAAGCTTTCTTT
size: -; D: -; J: TRBJ1-2; V: TRBV6-6; CDR3: CASSPTHQGNYGYTF; DNA: TGTGCCAGCAGTCCGACCCACCAGGGTAACTATGGCTACACCTTC
size: -; D: -; J: TRBJ2-7; V: TRBV5-4; CDR3: CASSLTGSASEQYF; DNA: TGTGCCAGCAGCTTGACAGGAAGCGCGAGCGAGCAGTACTTC
size: -; D: TRBD1; J: TRBJ2-1; V: TRBV7-6; CDR3: CASSFDRGYNEQFF; DNA: TGTGCCAGCAGCTTTGACAGGGGCTACAATGAGCAGTTCTTC
size: -; D: TRBD2; J: TRBJ2-2; V: TRBV5-1; CDR3: CASSVPGLAGNTGELFF; DNA: TGCGCCAGCAGCGTCCCTGGACTAGCGGGGAACACCGGGGAGCTGTTTTTT
size: -; D: -; J: TRBJ2-2; V: TRBV7-2; CDR3: CASSLYGGGLTGELFF; DNA: TGTGCCAGCAGCTTATATGGCGGCGGGTTAACCGGGGAGCTGTTTTTT
size: few; D: -; J: TRBJ1-1; V: TRBV6-5; CDR3: CASSPQSFYGEAFF; DNA: TGTGCCAGCAGTCCTCAATCTTTCTATGGTGAAGCTTTCTTT
size: once; D: TRBD2; J: TRBJ2-7; V: TRBV19; CDR3: CASSVTSGNSYEQYF; DNA: TGTGCCAGTAGTGTGACTAGCGGGAATTCCTACGAGCAGTACTTC
size: -; D: TRBD1; J: TRBJ1-6; V: TRBV5-1; CDR3: CASSLDPGQINSPLHF; DNA: TGCGCCAGCAGCTTGGATCCGGGACAGATTAATTCACCCCTCCACTTT
size: -; D: -; J: TRBJ2-7; V: TRBV5-1; CDR3: CASSLEGGYEQYF; DNA: TGCGCCAGCAGCTTGGAGGGGGGGTACGAGCAGTACTTC
size: once; D: TRBD1; J: TRBJ2-7; V: TRBV5-1; CDR3: CASSFGATGASYEQYF; DNA: TGCGCCAGCAGCTTTGGGGCGACAGGGGCCTCCTACGAGCAGTACTTC
size: -; D: TRBD2; J: TRBJ2-1; V: TRBV2; CDR3: CASRGLAGGPWEQFF; DNA: TGTGCCAGCAGGGGACTAGCGGGGGGGCCATGGGAGCAGTTCTTC
size: -; D: -; J: TRBJ1-1; V: TRBV5-6; CDR3: CASSFPQQTNTEAFF; DNA: TGTGCCAGCAGCTTCCCCCAACAGACGAACACTGAAGCTTTCTTT
size: -; D: TRBD2; J: TRBJ2-2; V: TRBV7-8; CDR3: CASSLTSGRIVTGELFF; DNA: TGTGCCAGCAGCTTGACTAGCGGGAGAATCGTGACCGGGGAGCTGTTTTTT
size: -; D: TRBD1; J: TRBJ1-4; V: TRBV27; CDR3: CASRRTGAEKLFF; DNA: TGTGCCAGCAGGCGGACAGGGGCCGAAAAACTGTTTTTT
size: -; D: -; J: TRBJ1-2; V: TRBV6-1; CDR3: CASSEARDYSYGYTF; DNA: TGTGCCAGCAGTGAAGCGCGAGACTATTCCTATGGCTACACCTTC
size: -; D: TRBD2; J: TRBJ2-4; V: TRBV9; CDR3: CASSPGTSGGIQYF; DNA: TGTGCCAGCAGCCCCGGGACTAGCGGGGGCATTCAGTACTTC
size: -; D: TRBD1; J: TRBJ2-5; V: TRBV14; CDR3: CASSQTGGRETQYF; DNA: TGTGCCAGCAGCCAAACAGGGGGCCGGGAGACCCAGTACTTC
size: once; D: -; J: TRBJ1-2; V: TRBV2; CDR3: CASSDLGPRGGTSGHTF; DNA: TGTGCCAGCAGTGACTTGGGGCCCCGAGGGGGTACGAGTGGCCACACCTTC
size: -; D: -; J: TRBJ2-7; V: TRBV7-8; CDR3: CASSRDSRTYEQYF; DNA: TGTGCCAGCAGCAGAGACAGCCGCACCTACGAGCAGTACTTC